Listed here are 27 T cell receptor beta chains from one sample, sequenced in a study of CD8 T cells in ankylosing spondylitis (dated by TCRdb to the late 2010s). Broader findings and caveats from the paper: Blood from ankylosing spondylitis patients appeared to be characterized by a TCR beta motif composed of 7 to 9 highly homologous amino acid variants.

Their antigens remain unidentified. Library prep was done by 5' RACE. The listed sequencing device is Illumina HiSeq 2500. Using fastp trimming at Q25 and MiXCR clonotype assembly, TCRdb reanalyzed the public sequencing data and kept in-frame beta chains. Every entry covers one CDR3 protein and lists the most common genes and DNA from its rows. The sample table shows approximately 540,000 distinct CDR3 sequences, and 10% to 15% are seen once. Jointly, the top ten make up almost 7% of the sample. Sequencing was done on a sample of blood, either unsorted or a sorted T cell fraction (not recorded which). All receptors derive from a male donor with ankylosing spondylitis.

This clonotype was picked up a small number of times. A much larger clone is a single base away; this may be a read error. The rearrangement links TRBV5-1 to TRBJ1-2; no firm D call. The CDR3 loop spans 12 amino acids. The V and J ends lost 0 bases and 4 bases respectively, with 4 bases between them. CDR1 is SGHRS, CDR2 YFSETQ, per germline. CDR3: CASSLDVYGYTF. The CDR3 DNA sequence: TGCGCCAGCAGCTTGGATGTCTATGGCTACACCTTC.

V and J are TRBV6-1 and TRBJ2-7, with 7 bases lining up with TRBD2. This CDR3 is built from 15 residues. The J segment lost 4 bases and the V segment lost 6 bases, leaving 12 bases of the junction unmatched. Looked up from germline, CDR1 is MNHNS and CDR2 is SASEGT. The CDR3 sequence: CASSLSGKRYYEQYV. The CDR3 DNA sequence: TGTGCCAGCAGCTTGAGCGGGAAACGGTATTACGAGCAGTACGTC.

The chain is built from TRBV29-1 and TRBJ1-4; D is perhaps TRBD1 (5 bases). The CDR3 is 14 residues long. V lost 6 bases, J lost 4 bases, and 15 bases lay in between. Germline CDR1 SQVTM, CDR2 ANQGSEA. The CDR3 nucleotides read TGCAGCGTCGCCCTGGGACCTTATAATGAAAAACTGTTTTTT. Its translation: CSVALGPYNEKLFF.

The V and J genes are TRBV15 and TRBJ2-1; tentative D call: TRBD2 (6 bases). Germline lookup yields CDR1 LNHNV and CDR2 YYDKDF (reference sequence). The V gene lost 5 bases and the J gene lost 5 bases, with 13 bases spanning the gap. The CDR3 sequence is 14 residues long. Here the CDR3 reads CATSRGNANNEQFF. DNA for the CDR3: TGTGCCACCAGCCGGGGGAACGCAAACAATGAGCAGTTCTTC. The full variable domain, its missing parts supplied by reference TRBV15 and TRBJ2-1, is DAMVIQNPRYQVTQFGKPVTLSCSQTLNHNVMYWYQQKSSQAPKLLFHYYDKDFNNEADTPDNFQSRRPNTSFCFLDIRSPGLGDTAMYLCATSRGNANNEQFFGPGTRLTVL.

This clonotype was recorded a few times. The chain uses TRBV24-1 and TRBJ1-2, with unresolved D. The CDR3 runs 14 residues. Germline V lookup: CDR1 KGHDR, CDR2 SFDVKD. V was trimmed by 3 bases and J by 0 bases, leaving 7 bases between them. CDR3 region: CATSDPESNYGYTF. The CDR3 nucleotides are TGTGCCACCAGTGATCCGGAATCTAACTATGGCTACACCTTC.

This clonotype was seen a handful of times. V is TRBV12-1 and J is TRBJ2-7; TRBD1, the table's D call, was not compared with the DNA. TRBV12-1 is reported as a pseudogene. This CDR3 region has 13 residues. The CDR3 loop reads CASSTGTVYEQYV. The CDR3 nucleotides are TGTGCCAGCAGCACCGGGACAGTCTACGAGCAGTACGTC.

The gene calls are TRBV5-1 and TRBJ1-1; D is unresolved. The V end lost 5 bases, the J end lost 1 base, and 9 bases lay between the germline ends. Germline CDR1 reads SGHRS; CDR2 reads YFSETQ. There are 13 residues in the CDR3. The CDR3 DNA follows: TGCGCCAGCAGACGCAACCAGAACACTGAAGCTTTCTTT. It is translated as CASRRNQNTEAFF. Using reference TRBV5-1 and TRBJ1-1 for the parts outside the CDR3, the full variable domain is KAGVTQTPRYLIKTRGQQVTLSCSPISGHRSVSWYQQTPGQGLQFLFEYFSETQRNKGNFPGRFSGRQFSNSRSEMNVSTLELGDSALYLCASRRNQNTEAFFGQGTRLTVV.

The V call is TRBV7-9, the J call TRBJ2-3, with TRBD2 as a possible D gene (5 bases). The CDR3 sequence is 15 residues long. Germline V gene sequence: CDR1 SEHNR, CDR2 FQNEAQ (reference sequence). V lost 2 bases and J lost 2, with 11 bases in between. For the CDR3, the DNA is TGTGCCAGCAGCTTAATGAGTAGCGACACAGATACGCAGTATTTT. Protein sequence: CASSLMSSDTDTQYF.

Many counts were recorded for this clonotype. V and J are TRBV7-7 and TRBJ1-4; the match to TRBD1 covers 8 bases. Germline CDR1 and CDR2: SSHAT and FNYEAQ (reference sequence). The trim removed 6 bases at V and 4 bases at J, leaving 4 bases unmatched. The CDR3 runs 14 residues. Here the CDR3 DNA reads TGTGCCAGCAGACCGGACAGGGATAATGAAAAACTGTTTTTT. The encoded protein is CASRPDRDNEKLFF.

The J gene is TRBJ2-3, the V gene TRBV18; D unresolved. The germline gives CDR1 KGHSH, CDR2 LQKENI. With 0 bases removed from V and 5 bases from J, the gap between germline ends came to 9 bases. The CDR3 is made up of 14 amino acids. CDR3 DNA: TGTGCCAGCTCACCACCCGAGAATCGAGATACGCAGTATTTT. Its protein product is CASSPPENRDTQYF.

V is TRBV20-1 and J is TRBJ2-1; 10 nucleotides agree with TRBD1. The CDR3 consists of 17 residues. After removal of 1 base from V and 7 bases from J, the junction contained 13 bases not matched to a gene. Per the germline V gene, CDR1 is DFQATT and CDR2 is SNEGSKA (reference sequence). As DNA, the CDR3 is TGCAGTGCTAGAGCCCTTTTCCGGGACAGGGGAATGAATGAGCAGTTCTTC. It translates to CSARALFRDRGMNEQFF.

J is TRBJ2-1 and V is TRBV12-3 or TRBV12-4; TRBD2 matches at 8 bases. The V segment lost 3 bases and the J segment 7 bases; nucleotides outside the gene matches: 8. The CDR3 spans 15 residues. The DNA for the CDR3 is TGTGCCAGCAGTTTTGATAGTAAGCGGGAGAATGAGCAGTTCTTC. Amino acid sequence: CASSFDSKRENEQFF.

This clonotype appeared a few times. The chain carries TRBV29-1 and TRBJ2-5; maybe TRBD2 (6 bases). Germline CDR1 SQVTM, CDR2 ANQGSEA. The CDR3 has 15 residues. V lost 6 bases and J 1 base, leaving 18 bases between the germline ends. The DNA for the CDR3 is TGCAGCGTCCTCCCTAGCGTCCGACCCCAAGAGACCCAGTACTTC. It codes for CSVLPSVRPQETQYF.

This clonotype was picked up many times. The chain is built from TRBV5-6 and TRBJ1-1; 7 bases match TRBD1. CDR1 SGHDT and CDR2 YYEEEE come from the germline V gene. The V segment lost 4 bases and the J segment 5 bases; nucleotides outside the gene matches: 8. The CDR3 has 14 amino acids. The CDR3 DNA reads as TGTGCCAGCAGCCCTGACAGGGTGGGGACTGAAGCTTTCTTT. It encodes CASSPDRVGTEAFF.

This clonotype showed up just a few times. The rearrangement joins TRBV25-1 to TRBJ2-3, with 7 bases that match TRBD1. Germline V gives CDR1 MGHDK, CDR2 SYGVNS. The CDR3 extends over 11 amino acids. The V segment lost 9 bases and the J segment 8 bases; nucleotides outside the gene matches: 5. The CDR3 region is CASFSGGTQYF. The CDR3 DNA reads as TGTGCCAGTTTCTCAGGGGGTACGCAGTATTTT.

By frequency in the sample, this clonotype is hyperexpanded. V gene TRBV5-1 combines with J gene TRBJ1-6; D not resolved. Germline V gene sequence: CDR1 SGHRS, CDR2 YFSETQ. CDR3 length equals 13 residues. Trimming pared 5 bases from V and 5 bases from J, leaving 8 bases between. The CDR3 protein is CASSQDDNSPLHF. CDR3 DNA: TGCGCCAGCAGTCAGGACGATAATTCACCCCTCCACTTT.

This clonotype appeared a few times. This chain links TRBV4-1 with TRBJ2-1; 9 positions agree with TRBD2. V dropped 1 base and J dropped 6; count of bases not matched to a gene: 4. CDR3 length: 15 amino acids. The germline V gene has CDR1 MGHRA and CDR2 YSYEKL. Here the CDR3 DNA reads TGCGCCAGCAGCCAAGTAGCGGGAGTTCTCAATGAGCAGTTCTTC. Translation gives CASSQVAGVLNEQFF.

The chain uses TRBV21-1 and TRBJ2-1; TRBD2 reflects the table's D call only, with no check against the DNA. TRBV21-1 represents a pseudogene. This CDR3 spans 19 amino acids. CDR3 in amino acids: CASSKRVMGWGEGPNEQFF. The CDR3 DNA sequence: TGTGCCAGCAGCAAACGGGTCATGGGATGGGGGGAGGGACCCAATGAGCAGTTCTTC.

This clonotype was picked up many times. The chain uses TRBV6-1 and TRBJ1-4, with no clear D. CDR1 is MNHNS, CDR2 SASEGT, per germline. V was pared by 6 bases and J by 7 bases, with 15 bases between. CDR3 length equals 14 residues. The chain's CDR3 is CASRPNLGSEKLFF. The CDR3 DNA reads as TGTGCCAGCAGACCGAACTTGGGCAGTGAAAAACTGTTTTTT.

This sequence joins TRBV19 and TRBJ2-2; D tentatively fits TRBD1 or TRBD2 (5 bases each). The ends were cut back, 7 bases at V and 3 bases at J, with 12 bases in the middle. The CDR3 consists of 14 residues. In germline, CDR1 is LNHDA, CDR2 SQIVND (reference sequence). The CDR3 nucleotides are TGTGCCAGTACCGGGACGTCTTACACCGGGGAGCTGTTTTTT. This codes for CASTGTSYTGELFF.

This clonotype has only a few counts. The DNA of the CDR3 is TGCAGTGCTAGAGACCGGGGTGTTTCCCAAGAGACCCAGTACTTC. Protein sequence: CSARDRGVSQETQYF. The chain employs TRBV20-1 and TRBJ2-5; possible D gene TRBD2, 5 bases. Germline CDR1 is DFQATT and CDR2 is SNEGSKA (reference sequence). V was trimmed by 0 bases and J by 1 base, leaving 12 bases between them. The CDR3 totals 15 residues.

This clonotype was detected only a few times. The chain couples TRBV20-1 to TRBJ2-1; TRBD1 is a possible D gene (5 bases). Trimming shortened V by 5 bases and J by 3 bases, and 8 bases separated the two germline ends. CDR3 size: 12 residues. The V gene's germline CDR1 is DFQATT and CDR2 SNEGSKA (reference sequence). The CDR3 sequence is CSAPQGYNEQFF. The CDR3, as DNA: TGCAGTGCTCCGCAGGGCTACAATGAGCAGTTCTTC.

This chain connects TRBV18 to TRBJ2-3, with 8 bases identical to TRBD1. Losses at the gene ends were 2 bases for V and 2 bases for J; bases not matched to a gene: 3. The CDR3 extends over 15 amino acids. CDR1 and CDR2 from the germline V gene are KGHSH and LQKENI. The chain's CDR3 is CASSPLGQATDTQYF. Written as DNA, the CDR3 is TGTGCCAGCTCACCATTGGGACAGGCCACAGATACGCAGTATTTT.

The chain has TRBV3-1 and TRBJ2-3; D may be TRBD2 (5 bases). The CDR3 consists of 14 residues. The germline V and J ends were trimmed by 3 bases and 5 bases, with 12 bases remaining between them. Germline CDR1 and CDR2: LGHDT and YNNKEL (reference sequence). Written as DNA, the CDR3 is TGTGCCAGCAGCCATGGAACTGAGGGAGATACGCAGTATTTT. Encoded protein: CASSHGTEGDTQYF.

The chain has TRBV20-1 and TRBJ2-1; D is perhaps TRBD2 (5 bases). Germline V lookup: CDR1 DFQATT, CDR2 SNEGSKA (reference sequence). The CDR3 is made up of 13 amino acids. The V end was cut by 3 bases, the J end by 3 bases, with 9 bases between. The CDR3 region is CSASSGNYNEQFF. For the CDR3, the DNA is TGCAGTGCTAGCTCCGGGAACTACAATGAGCAGTTCTTC.

This clonotype has only a few counts. The chain uses TRBV4-2 and TRBJ2-7; TRBD1 matches 10 bases. Germline CDR1 reads LGHNA; CDR2 reads YNFKEQ. The CDR3 extends over 14 amino acids. J gave up 4 bases and V 4 bases, and 4 bases lay outside the gene matches. CDR3 residues: CASSLPGQGYEQYF. The CDR3 DNA follows: TGTGCCAGCAGCCTTCCGGGACAGGGGTACGAGCAGTACTTC.

Only a few counts were recorded for this clonotype. The chain combines TRBV27 with TRBJ2-1; 10 bases are a match to TRBD1. Germline V gives CDR1 MNHEY, CDR2 SMNVEV (reference sequence). The CDR3 covers 16 residues. J gave up 4 bases and V 6 bases, and 9 bases lay outside the gene matches. The CDR3 DNA reads TGTGCCAGCAGCATCAGCGGGACAGGGGCTTACAATGAGCAGTTCTTC. Encoded protein: CASSISGTGAYNEQFF.